What follows describes a single TCR beta chain. Its antigen is unidentified. A much larger clone lies one base from this, so it may be a read error. CDR1 is KGHSH, CDR2 LQKENI, per germline. CDR3 length equals 13 residues. TCR beta CDR3 sequences were amplified from RNA transcripts. During a first-round RT-PCR of the TCR CDR3, the HTBI primer set was used. One entry per CDR3 protein, called by TCRdb with MiXCR from the multiplex PCR reads. The sample gives some 600,000 distinct CDR3 sequences, approximately 15% of which show up once; around 5.4% is in the top ten. Using about 10 ml of fresh peripheral blood, PBMCs were prepared. This specimen comes from a study of T cells in Graves' hyperthyroidism and ophthalmopathy. General study results and limits: Most clonotypes that expanded in the thyroid above 0.001 also showed up in blood.

The J gene is TRBJ1-3, the V gene TRBV18; 9 bases map to TRBD1. The sequence came from a woman aged 25-40 years with Graves' hyperthyroidism that later progressed to Graves' ophthalmopathy. Sequences were obtained from blood. The CDR3 sequence is CASSPGQGNTRYF. Written as DNA, the CDR3 is TGTGCCAGCTCACCGGGACAGGGAAACACCAGATATTTT.